Detailed here is one TCR beta chain. Its specificity is not known. These data belong to a study of cytotoxic CD8 clonotypes in ibrutinib-treated CLL. Study information: The average sample held roughly 250,000 productive templates and 87,000 or so productive rearrangements.

Study results and caveats: Starting clonality was above that of age-matched healthy donors and tracked circulating CD8+ T-cell counts.

Investigators sought sequencing depths of between 1 in 200,000 and 1 in 1 million T cells. Profiled with immunoSEQ multiplex PCR; TCRdb holds only in-frame clones, not every one. The sample carries 65,000 to 95,000 clones, roughly 84% recorded once. Sequenced here: PBMCs, sampled before ibrutinib treatment. The sequence derives from a human donor with chronic lymphocytic leukemia.

In DNA form, the CDR3 reads TGTGCCAGCAGTTTATCCGCCACAGAGAACACTGAAGCTTTCTTT. It codes for CASSLSATENTEAFF. The V gene is TRBV27, the J gene TRBJ1-1; D gene ambiguous. This CDR3 has 15 amino acids. V lost 0 bases, J lost 1 base, and 9 bases lay in between. CDR1 is MNHEY and CDR2 is SMNVEV in the germline V gene (reference sequence).